The present TCR beta chain was sequenced within a study of identical twins (dated by TCRdb to 2015 to 2016). Regarding the research as a whole: The study deep-sequenced TCR alpha and beta repertoires from monozygotic twins, unrelated adults of various ages and cord blood to test whether fetal clonotypes persist. To rule out contamination, replicate twin experiments were performed at different times with different library preparation protocols.

Library creation used 5' RACE. Sequenced on an Illumina HiSeq 2000. A universal primer binding site was added through template switching, and the final cDNA carried a unique molecular identifier so that TCR cDNA molecules could be counted accurately. Specific primers in the conserved constant-segment region were used to synthesize first-strand cDNA for TCR alpha and beta chains. To control for contamination, every cDNA library was double barcoded, receiving both a SMART-Mk sample barcode and Illumina barcodes. TruSeq adapter sequences and Illumina sample barcodes were added in two successive PCR steps. TCR alpha and beta cDNA libraries were sequenced on the Illumina HiSeq platform with custom primers. The study's own analysis went as follows. MiGEC was used to process raw reads and extract unique molecular identifiers, and MiXCR was used to find CDR3 positions. Recombination models were inferred per individual with the repgenHMM and IGoR tools using an EM algorithm. The tcR package in R was used for shared clonotype analysis, with sharing normalized by the product of cloneset sizes. To study raw recombination without the effects of thymic and clonal selection, out-of-frame nonproductive sequences were analyzed. Starting from the raw public reads, TCRdb applied fastp trimming at Q25, assembled clones with MiXCR and retained in-frame beta chains. Rows are unified per CDR3 protein, each entry keeping the most common DNA and genes. The V and J calls were not made by the authors but by TCRdb's processing. In this sample the table shows 750,000 to 950,000 distinct CDR3 sequences, roughly an eighth of which occur a single time. Clones ranked in the top ten supply roughly 1.5% of the sample.

What the study reported, not specific to this receptor: Invariant T cells such as MAIT and iNKT could partly confound zero-insertion analyses, though diverse VJ usage argued against this for most clonotypes. Conclusions relied on cross-sectional statistical analysis, since the same donors could not be followed over many years. Fewer insertions were carried by abundant cord blood beta clonotypes, a similar but weaker trend appeared in young adult naive repertoires, and no such trend appeared in memory repertoires. In beta out-of-frame sequences, excess twin sharing was weaker, because having fewer shared sequences lowered the signal-to-noise ratio. Out-of-frame TCR alpha sequences shared between twins showed an excess of low generation-probability sequences compared with coincidental sharing between unrelated individuals. Recombination models systematically underestimated out-of-frame TCR alpha sharing in monozygotic twins but agreed with sharing between unrelated individuals.

This clonotype occurred many times. This clone's antigen is unknown. Base qualities were left out, and no much larger clone turns up one base away. Including the terminal cysteine and phenylalanine, the CDR3 comprises 15 residues. Only the CDR3 DNA stays, 45 bases, in frame from base 1. V and J lose 1 base and 9 bases, and a span of 19 bases separates them. Every donor in the study was a healthy Caucasian. Three pairs of female monozygotic twins, all aged about 18 to 29 years, made up the twin cohort. Peripheral blood mononuclear cells were used as the source from which RNA for TCR libraries was isolated. These same records also appear under a second study, on yellow fever vaccine responses in identical twins. According to the second study: According to the authors, the vaccine-induced T cell response in identical twins seemed to be partly convergent and partly specific to each individual. In identical twins, the study followed T cell clones that responded to the vaccine with precision.

Sequenced material: PBMCs. This sequence originates from a woman between 18 and 29 years old in good health. This chain joins TRBV12-3 or TRBV12-4 to TRBJ2-7; no D gene can be assigned with confidence. The CDR3 protein is CASSLEGSSAERQYF. In nucleotide form, the sequence is TGTGCCAGCAGTTTAGAAGGTTCTTCGGCTGAACGGCAGTACTTC.